These 19 T cell receptor beta chains share one sample of origin, sequenced in a study of blood T cell repertoires in COVID-19. TCRdb keeps only in-frame clones here, not all; method: immunoSEQ multiplex PCR. This sample has 150,000 to 200,000 clones, with around four fifths found just once. Sequencing input: peripheral blood. The source is a woman between 25 and 40 years old with acute or convalescent COVID-19.

The chain joins TRBV30 to TRBJ1-6; D may be TRBD1 (6 bases). The germline gives CDR1 GTSNPN, CDR2 SVGIG (reference sequence). Trimming cost V 1 base and J 5 bases, with 15 bases left between them. The CDR3 has 16 residues. In nucleotides, the CDR3 is TGTGCCTGGAGTGCTGTTGGACAGAATAATAATTCACCCCTCCACTTT. Its translation: CAWSAVGQNNNSPLHF.

The chain employs TRBV19 and TRBJ1-2, with D possibly TRBD1 on 5 matching bases. Trimming shortened V by 9 bases and J by 8 bases, and 16 bases separated the two germline ends. CDR1 is LNHDA and CDR2 is SQIVND in the germline V gene (reference sequence). The CDR3 has 12 amino acids. CDR3 sequence (DNA): TGTGCCAGCTATACCTGGGGGGACGGCTACACCTTC. Protein: CASYTWGDGYTF.

The chain combines TRBV7-9 with TRBJ2-6; no clear D. Germline assignment: CDR1 SEHNR and CDR2 FQNEAQ (reference sequence). The CDR3 runs 15 residues. Trimming stripped 3 bases from V and 0 bases from J, with 6 bases between. This CDR3 reads CASSFRSSGANVLTF. As DNA, the CDR3 is TGTGCCAGCAGCTTTCGTAGCTCTGGGGCCAACGTCCTGACTTTC.

The chain has TRBV21-1 and TRBJ1-4; TRBD1, as called in the table, went unchecked against the DNA. TRBV21-1 constitutes a pseudogene. The CDR3 is 18 amino acids. The CDR3 protein is CASSKGRTGGIPNEKLFF. The CDR3 bases are TGTGCCAGCAGCAAAGGGCGGACAGGGGGCATCCCTAATGAAAAACTGTTTTTT.

The V and J genes are TRBV19 and TRBJ1-5, with D unclear. The germline V gene has CDR1 LNHDA and CDR2 SQIVND (reference sequence). Between the trimmed V and J ends, which lost 6 bases and 2 bases, there was a span of 8 bases. The CDR3 contains 13 residues. In DNA form, the CDR3 reads TGTGCCAGTAGGAAAGAGGGCAATCAGCCCCAGCATTTT. The encoded protein is CASRKEGNQPQHF.

Notes on this clone: This sample also contains other DNA sequences that code for the same CDR3. The chain couples TRBV28 to TRBJ1-4, with TRBD1 identical over 9 bases. The V and J ends lost 6 bases and 5 bases, in that order; junction bases with no gene match: 1. Germline values: CDR1 MDHEN, CDR2 SYDVKM. This CDR3 is built from 13 residues. The CDR3 region has the DNA TGTGCCAGCAGGGGACAGGGAAATGAAAAACTGTTTTTT. Protein sequence: CASRGQGNEKLFF.

The chain employs TRBV4-1 and TRBJ1-1, with TRBD1 identical over 7 bases. This CDR3 has 17 amino acids. The V gene end was trimmed by 0 bases and the J gene end by 4 bases; junction bases not matched to a gene: 11. CDR1 MGHRA and CDR2 YSYEKL come from the germline V gene. The CDR3 DNA reads TGCGCCAGCAGCCAAGAAGGGGGCAGTAGGAGCGGCACTGAAGCTTTCTTT. Translation gives CASSQEGGSRSGTEAFF.

The chain is built from TRBV7-8 and TRBJ1-5; 12 positions match TRBD1. CDR3 size: 19 residues. Germline V CDR1 and CDR2: SGHVS, FQNEAQ. Germline trimming cut 4 bases from V and 1 base from J; bases unmatched to any gene: 11. The CDR3 reads CASSSRGTGGYSSNQPQHF. The CDR3, as DNA: TGTGCCAGCAGCTCCAGGGGGACAGGGGGCTATAGCAGCAATCAGCCCCAGCATTTT.

The rearrangement joins TRBV28 to TRBJ2-1, with TRBD2 identical over 12 bases. V dropped 8 bases and J dropped 7; count of bases not matched to a gene: 9. Per germline, CDR1 MDHEN and CDR2 SYDVKM. The CDR3 sequence is 15 residues long. In nucleotides, the CDR3 is TGTGCCAGCCCTCCCCCCGGACTAGCGGGGAATGAGCAGTTCTTC. Translated, it gives CASPPPGLAGNEQFF.

V gene TRBV5-6 combines with J gene TRBJ1-1, with 7 nucleotides matching TRBD1. Trimming removed 0 bases from V and 8 bases from J; junction bases left unmatched: 10. Germline loops: CDR1 SGHDT, CDR2 YYEEEE. This CDR3 spans 15 amino acids. Written as DNA, the CDR3 is TGTGCCAGCAGCTTGGTCGACAGGGTGGGCCCAGAAGCTTTCTTT. Residues: CASSLVDRVGPEAFF.

This chain joins TRBV28 and TRBJ2-7; 10 bases align to TRBD1. This CDR3 has 13 residues. The germline CDR1 and CDR2 sequences are MDHEN and SYDVKM. V lost 6 bases, J lost 2 bases, and 1 base stayed unmatched. CDR3 protein: CASSGQGAYEQYF. The CDR3 nucleotides are TGTGCCAGCAGCGGACAGGGGGCCTACGAGCAGTACTTC.

J is TRBJ2-7 and V is TRBV11-3; 13 bases agree with TRBD2. The CDR3 totals 15 residues. Trimming removed 6 bases from V and 4 bases from J; junction bases left unmatched: 6. Germline V CDR1 and CDR2: SGHNT, YENEEA. The CDR3 nucleotides are TGTGCCAGCAGTATTGGGACTAGCGGGATGTACGAGCAGTACTTC. Protein sequence: CASSIGTSGMYEQYF.

This chain connects TRBV5-5 to TRBJ2-7; D is unclear. CDR3 length equals 11 residues. Looked up from germline, CDR1 is SGHKS and CDR2 is YYEKEE (reference sequence). Trimming pared 5 bases from V and 3 bases from J, leaving 6 bases between. The DNA for the CDR3 is TGTGCCAGCAGTTATAGCTACGAGCAGTACTTC. This sequence encodes CASSYSYEQYF.

A single count supports this clone. The V gene is TRBV5-4, the J gene TRBJ1-2; tentatively, D is TRBD1 (5 bases). With 4 bases removed from V and 4 bases from J, the gap between germline ends came to 17 bases. Germline CDR1 reads SGHNT; CDR2 reads YYREEE (reference sequence). This CDR3 is 15 amino acids long. CDR3 amino acids: CASSPTDDSIYGYTF. The CDR3, as DNA: TGTGCCAGCAGCCCTACCGACGACAGCATCTATGGCTACACCTTC.

This rearrangement joins TRBV2 to TRBJ2-1; a possible D gene is TRBD2 (6 bases). Germline V gene data show CDR1 as SNHLY and CDR2 as FYNNEI. This CDR3 has 15 residues. Trimming took off 8 bases at V and 0 bases at J, with 14 bases between the two ends. CDR3 DNA sequence: TGTGCCAGCCCCCCACGGGGGAGCTCCTACAATGAGCAGTTCTTC. Residues: CASPPRGSSYNEQFF. The whole variable domain, remainder taken from reference TRBV2 and TRBJ2-1, is EPEVTQTPSHQVTQMGQEVILRCVPISNHLYFYWYRQILGQKVEFLVSFYNNEISEKSEIFDDQFSVERPDGSNFTLKIRSTKLEDSAMYFCASPPRGSSYNEQFFGPGTRLTVL.

CDR3 loop: CASSLSDSGSEQFF. For the CDR3, the DNA is TGTGCCAGCAGCTTATCGGATAGCGGGAGTGAGCAGTTCTTC. This chain uses TRBV7-9 with TRBJ2-1, with TRBD2 matching over 9 bases. The germline gives CDR1 SEHNR, CDR2 FQNEAQ (reference sequence). V trimming: 2 bases; J trimming: 9 bases; junction bases outside the gene matches: 5. This CDR3 spans 14 amino acids.

The chain has TRBV2 and TRBJ2-3; D might be TRBD1 (6 bases). Trimming left V 8 bases short and J 4 bases short, with 13 bases between. CDR3 length: 13 residues. Per germline, CDR1 SNHLY and CDR2 FYNNEI. The CDR3 DNA reads as TGTGCCAGCCAGGGGTATATCCCAGATACGCAGTATTTT. Translated, it gives CASQGYIPDTQYF.

The rearrangement joins TRBV12-3 or TRBV12-4 to TRBJ2-3; TRBD1 is a possible D gene (6 bases). This CDR3 has 13 residues. The V end was cut by 6 bases, the J end by 4 bases, with 11 bases between. The CDR3 nucleotides are TGTGCCAGCAGACAGGGTTTATCAGATACGCAGTATTTT. Its protein is CASRQGLSDTQYF.

The chain carries TRBV3-1 (or the pseudogene TRBV3-2) and TRBJ2-6, with a possible D match to TRBD1 (5 bases). The CDR3 covers 15 residues. V dropped 3 bases and J dropped 1 base, with 7 bases sitting between them. Germline V gives CDR1 LGHDT, CDR2 YNNKEL (reference sequence). Written as DNA, the CDR3 is TGTGCCAGCAGCCACGGACATTCTGGGGCCAACGTCCTGACTTTC. Residues: CASSHGHSGANVLTF.